This T cell receptor (beta chain) was obtained from a study of CXCR3-negative and CXCR3-positive naive CD8 T cells. With respect to this clonotype: Its antigen is currently unknown.

5' RACE with UMI labels generated the TRB cDNA libraries. One entry per CDR3 protein, without DNA, is what TCRdb gives after re-calling the 5' RACE reads. Its table records around 160,000 distinct CDR3 sequences. This CDR3 region has 12 residues. From germline, CDR1 is LNHDA and CDR2 SQIVND (reference sequence). Findings of the study overall: Against CXCR3-negative naive cells, CXCR3-positive naive cells showed more hydrophobic TRB CDR3s.

The gene calls are TRBV19 and TRBJ1-1. The TCR originated in a human donor in good health. Some clones in this sample may be carry-over from other donors' samples. The sample comprised naive CXCR3+ CD8+ T cells from blood. This sample's subset: CD45RO-CCR7+CD27+CD95- naive CD8+ T cells expressing CXCR3 (TNR3+). The CDR3 here is CASSWMNTEAFF.